The rows below give T cell receptor beta chains drawn from one sample of a study of T-cell reconstitution after alpha-beta-depleted transplantation in children. MiXCR was run by TCRdb on the PCR reads, yielding one entry per CDR3 protein. The sample lists fewer than 400,000 distinct CDR3 sequences, approximately 23% occurring once. Sequencing used PBMCs, mostly from graft donor cells, obtained 180 days after TCRalphabeta/CD19-depleted stem cell transplant. The receptors originated from a male patient between 5 and 17 years old who had a stem cell transplant for acute lymphoblastic leukemia, so the T cells may come from the graft donor. Each CDR3 is given with its conserved first and last residue. Fields, in order: D gene, V gene, clone size, J gene, CDR3 protein, CDR3 DNA. D genes are given only for firm matches. Size is omitted from some rows. Given values are once, few, many or a class for expanded clones.

-	TRBV18	-	TRBJ2-7	CASSQKVVTYEQYF	TGTGCCAGCTCCCAGAAGGTGGTAACCTACGAGCAGTACTTC
TRBD1	TRBV12-3/TRBV12-4	-	TRBJ1-1	CASSYRGMNTEAFF	TGTGCCAGCAGTTACAGGGGAATGAACACTGAAGCTTTCTTT
-	TRBV6-1	few	TRBJ1-4	CASSGYPDEKLFF	TGTGCCAGCAGTGGCTACCCCGATGAAAAACTGTTTTTT
-	TRBV29-1	few	TRBJ2-7	CSAKQQGFDEQYF	TGCAGCGCCAAGCAACAGGGTTTCGACGAGCAGTACTTC
TRBD1	TRBV7-9	-	TRBJ2-7	CASSPDRVVEQYF	TGTGCCAGCAGCCCGGACAGGGTTGTCGAGCAGTACTTC
-	TRBV7-6	few	TRBJ2-7	CASSFYGGYEQYF	TGTGCCAGCAGCTTTTATGGTGGCTACGAGCAGTACTTC
-	TRBV6-1	once	TRBJ2-7	CASSERNGPSYEQYF	TGTGCCAGCAGTGAAAGGAACGGTCCTTCCTACGAGCAGTACTTC
-	TRBV5-1	-	TRBJ2-1	CASSSGHEQFF	TGCGCCAGCAGCAGCGGACACGAGCAGTTCTTC
TRBD1	TRBV6-2/TRBV6-3	-	TRBJ2-7	CASSYPRQGEAYEQYF	TGTGCCAGCAGTTACCCCAGACAGGGGGAAGCCTACGAGCAGTACTTC
-	TRBV12-3/TRBV12-4	few	TRBJ1-3	CASSLGTPRIGTIYF	TGTGCCAGCAGTTTAGGGACCCCTCGTATCGGCACCATATATTTT
-	TRBV6-2/TRBV6-3	few	TRBJ2-7	CASSYSVSRTNSYEQYF	TGTGCCAGCAGTTACTCGGTTAGTCGGACAAACTCCTACGAGCAGTACTTC
-	TRBV5-1	many	TRBJ2-1	CASSFILAQAGEQFF	TGCGCCAGCAGCTTTATTCTAGCACAGGCGGGTGAGCAGTTCTTC
TRBD1	TRBV27	-	TRBJ1-2	CASSFVYRGGYTF	TGTGCCAGCAGTTTCGTCTACAGGGGCGGCTACACCTTC
-	TRBV18	-	TRBJ2-7	CASSPDEAYEQYF	TGTGCCAGCTCACCCGACGAGGCCTACGAGCAGTACTTC
TRBD2	TRBV10-3	few	TRBJ2-5	CAISESGLAGETQYF	TGTGCCATCAGTGAGTCTGGGCTAGCGGGAGAGACCCAGTACTTC
TRBD2	TRBV4-1	-	TRBJ2-1	CASSQRGLAGTYNEQFF	TGCGCCAGCAGCCAGCGGGGACTAGCGGGAACCTACAATGAGCAGTTCTTC
-	TRBV4-1	-	TRBJ2-7	CASSTRTGYEQYF	TGCGCCAGCAGCACCCGGACTGGCTACGAGCAGTACTTC
TRBD2	TRBV5-1	few	TRBJ2-7	CASKAGVGEQYF	TGCGCCAGCAAAGCGGGAGTCGGGGAGCAGTACTTC
TRBD2	TRBV20-1	few	TRBJ2-3	CSARPPLAGPVIDTQYF	TGCAGTGCTAGACCCCCTCTAGCGGGGCCCGTCATAGATACGCAGTATTTT
TRBD2	TRBV5-1	few	TRBJ2-7	CASSHGTSGWAYEQYF	TGCGCCAGCAGCCACGGGACTAGCGGGTGGGCCTACGAGCAGTACTTC
TRBD2	TRBV7-2	few	TRBJ2-5	CASSTPGLAGQETQYF	TGTGCCAGCAGCACACCGGGACTAGCGGGGCAAGAGACCCAGTACTTC
TRBD1	TRBV20-1	-	TRBJ2-7	CSAPRGRQGLSYEQYF	TGCAGTGCCCCAAGGGGGAGACAGGGCCTCTCCTACGAGCAGTACTTC
-	TRBV5-5	-	TRBJ1-2	CASSFAPSNYGYTF	TGTGCCAGCAGCTTTGCACCTAGCAACTATGGCTACACCTTC